The TCR beta chain described here comes from a study of blood T cell repertoires in COVID-19. Whole-study context: COVID-19 samples collected from the United States, Italy and Spain covered acute and convalescent phases. The cDNA or gDNA used as material had been derived from T cells, B-cell-depleted T cells, or PBMCs.

The germline V gene has CDR1 SNHLY and CDR2 FYNNEI. The CDR3 consists of 15 residues. Trimming stripped 9 bases from V and 4 bases from J, with 19 bases between. As originally analysed: It was from reference gene primer amplification that nucleated cell counts were estimated. Libraries were prepared by immunoSEQ multiplex PCR; TCRdb keeps only in-frame clonotypes and omits some of them. Clone size and the V and J calls come from that table; the DNA yielded D and trimming. The sample has over 120,000 clones, 75% to 85% seen once. The sequenced sample was peripheral blood. This chain joins TRBV2 and TRBJ2-1; possibly TRBD2 for D (6 bases). The source of this sequence is a man aged 55 to 70 with active or convalescent COVID-19. CDR3 nucleotides: TGTGCCAGAGGCGACGGGGCTAGCGCGTACAATGAGCAGTTCTTC. Amino acid sequence: CARGDGASAYNEQFF.